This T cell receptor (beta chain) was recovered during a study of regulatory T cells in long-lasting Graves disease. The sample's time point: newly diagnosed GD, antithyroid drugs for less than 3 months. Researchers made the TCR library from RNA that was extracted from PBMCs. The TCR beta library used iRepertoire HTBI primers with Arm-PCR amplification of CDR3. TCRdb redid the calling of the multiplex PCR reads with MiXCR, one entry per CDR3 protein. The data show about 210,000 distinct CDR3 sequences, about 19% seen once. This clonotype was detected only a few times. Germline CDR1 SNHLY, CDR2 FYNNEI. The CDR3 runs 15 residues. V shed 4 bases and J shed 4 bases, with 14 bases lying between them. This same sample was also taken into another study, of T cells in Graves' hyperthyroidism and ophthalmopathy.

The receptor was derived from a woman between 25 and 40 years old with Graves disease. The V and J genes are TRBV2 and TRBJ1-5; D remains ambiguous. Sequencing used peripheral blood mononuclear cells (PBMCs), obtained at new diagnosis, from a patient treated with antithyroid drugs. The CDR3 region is CASSGEGISNQPQHF. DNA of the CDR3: TGTGCCAGCAGTGGGGAGGGCATATCAAATCAGCCCCAGCATTTT.